This T cell receptor delta chain came from a study of human gamma delta and Vdelta1 T cells. TCRdb re-called the PCR reads via CATT. Found here are 640 or so delta-chain clones, about a fifth of them singletons; the top ten hold roughly nine tenths. In germline, CDR1 is TSWWSYY, CDR2 QGS. V was pared by 3 bases and J by 1 base, with 33 bases between. CDR3 length: 22 amino acids. This clonotype originated in a human donor in good health. This rearrangement joins TRDV1 to TRDJ1; either TRDD2 or TRDD3 may fit D (6 bases each). Sequenced material: Vdelta1 gamma-delta T cells from blood. The CDR3 reads CALGESLLPTSIYLGVTDKLIF. In DNA form, the CDR3 reads TGTGCTCTTGGGGAGTCCCTCCTTCCGACATCTATTTACTTGGGGGTCACCGATAAACTCATCTTT.